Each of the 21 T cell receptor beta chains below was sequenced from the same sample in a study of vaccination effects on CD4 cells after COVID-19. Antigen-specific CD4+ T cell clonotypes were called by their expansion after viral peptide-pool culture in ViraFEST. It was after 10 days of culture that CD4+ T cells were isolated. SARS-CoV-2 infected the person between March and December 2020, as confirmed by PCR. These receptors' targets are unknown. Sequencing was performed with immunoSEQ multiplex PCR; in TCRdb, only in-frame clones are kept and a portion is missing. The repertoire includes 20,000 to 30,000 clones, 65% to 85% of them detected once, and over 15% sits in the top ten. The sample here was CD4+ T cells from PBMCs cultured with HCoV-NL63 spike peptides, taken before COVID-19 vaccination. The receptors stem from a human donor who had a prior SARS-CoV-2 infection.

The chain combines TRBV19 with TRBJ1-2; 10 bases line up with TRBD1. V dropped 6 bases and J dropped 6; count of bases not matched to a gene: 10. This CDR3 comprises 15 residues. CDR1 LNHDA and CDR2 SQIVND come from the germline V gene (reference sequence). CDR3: CASSLGGQGFNGYTF. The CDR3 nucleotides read TGTGCCAGTAGCCTAGGGGGACAGGGGTTTAATGGCTACACCTTC. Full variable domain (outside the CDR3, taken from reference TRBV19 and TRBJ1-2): DGGITQSPKYLFRKEGQNVTLSCEQNLNHDAMYWYRQDPGQGLRLIYYSQIVNDFQKGDIAEGYSVSREKKESFPLTVTSAQKNPTAFYLCASSLGGQGFNGYTFGSGTRLTVV.

The chain's CDR3 is CASSLGLSNTEAFF. The CDR3 DNA is TGTGCCAGCAGCTTAGGCCTGTCGAACACTGAAGCTTTCTTT. The J gene is TRBJ1-1, the V gene TRBV11-3, with D hard to call. Trimming cost V 1 base and J 1 base, with 7 bases left between them. Germline values: CDR1 SGHNT, CDR2 YENEEA. The CDR3 extends over 14 amino acids.

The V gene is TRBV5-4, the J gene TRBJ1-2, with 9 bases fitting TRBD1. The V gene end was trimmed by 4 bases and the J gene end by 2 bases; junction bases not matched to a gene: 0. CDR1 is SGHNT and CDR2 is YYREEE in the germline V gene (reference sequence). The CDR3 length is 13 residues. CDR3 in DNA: TGTGCCAGCAGCGGACAGGGGAACTATGGCTACACCTTC. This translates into CASSGQGNYGYTF. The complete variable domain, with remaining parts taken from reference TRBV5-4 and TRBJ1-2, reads ETGVTQSPTHLIKTRGQQVTLRCSSQSGHNTVSWYQQALGQGPQFIFQYYREEENGRGNFPPRFSGLQFPNYSSELNVNALELDDSALYLCASSGQGNYGYTFGSGTRLTVV.

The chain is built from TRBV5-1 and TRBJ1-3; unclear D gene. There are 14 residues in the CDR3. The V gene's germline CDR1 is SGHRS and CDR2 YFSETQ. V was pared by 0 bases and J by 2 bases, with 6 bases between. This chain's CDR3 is CASSLVGPGNTIYF. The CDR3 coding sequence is TGCGCCAGCAGCTTGGTCGGGCCTGGAAACACCATATATTTT. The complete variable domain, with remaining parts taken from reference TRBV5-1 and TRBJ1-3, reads KAGVTQTPRYLIKTRGQQVTLSCSPISGHRSVSWYQQTPGQGLQFLFEYFSETQRNKGNFPGRFSGRQFSNSRSEMNVSTLELGDSALYLCASSLVGPGNTIYFGEGSWLTVV.

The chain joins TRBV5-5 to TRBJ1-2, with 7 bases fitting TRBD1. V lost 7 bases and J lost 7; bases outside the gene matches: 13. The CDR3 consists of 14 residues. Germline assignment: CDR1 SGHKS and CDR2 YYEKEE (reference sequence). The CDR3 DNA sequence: TGTGCCAGCTCCCGTTGGGACAGTCGGGGTGGCTACACCTTC. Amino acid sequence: CASSRWDSRGGYTF.

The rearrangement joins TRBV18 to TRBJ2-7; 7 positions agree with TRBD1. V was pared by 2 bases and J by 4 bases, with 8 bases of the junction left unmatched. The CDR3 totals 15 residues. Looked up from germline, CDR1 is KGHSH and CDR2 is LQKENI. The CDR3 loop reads CASSPGRGLKYEQYF. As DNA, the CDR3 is TGTGCCAGCTCACCAGGCAGGGGGTTGAAGTACGAGCAGTACTTC.

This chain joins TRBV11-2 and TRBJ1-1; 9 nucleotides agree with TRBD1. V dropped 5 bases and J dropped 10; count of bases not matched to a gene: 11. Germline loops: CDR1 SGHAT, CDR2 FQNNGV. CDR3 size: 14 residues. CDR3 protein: CASSPLTGGRGAFF. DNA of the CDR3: TGTGCCAGCAGCCCGCTTACAGGGGGCCGTGGAGCTTTCTTT. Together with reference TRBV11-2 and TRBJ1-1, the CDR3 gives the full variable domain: EAGVAQSPRYKIIEKRQSVAFWCNPISGHATLYWYQQILGQGPKLLIQFQNNGVVDDSQLPKDRFSAERLKGVDSTLKIQPAKLEDSAVYLCASSPLTGGRGAFFGQGTRLTVV.

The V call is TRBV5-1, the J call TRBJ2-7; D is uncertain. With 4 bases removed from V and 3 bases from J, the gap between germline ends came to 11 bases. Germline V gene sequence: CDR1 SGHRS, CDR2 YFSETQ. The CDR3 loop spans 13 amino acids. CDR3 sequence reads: CASSPTDNYEQYF. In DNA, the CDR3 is TGCGCCAGCAGCCCAACAGATAACTACGAGCAGTACTTC.

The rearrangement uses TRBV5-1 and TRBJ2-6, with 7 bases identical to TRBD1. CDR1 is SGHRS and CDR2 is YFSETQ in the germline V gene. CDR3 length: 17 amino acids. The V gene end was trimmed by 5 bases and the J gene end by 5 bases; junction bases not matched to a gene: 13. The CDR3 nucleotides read TGCGCCAGCAGAAGGGGGTCGACGACAGGGCGGGCCAACGTCCTGACTTTC. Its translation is CASRRGSTTGRANVLTF. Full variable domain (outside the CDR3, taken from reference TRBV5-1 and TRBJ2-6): KAGVTQTPRYLIKTRGQQVTLSCSPISGHRSVSWYQQTPGQGLQFLFEYFSETQRNKGNFPGRFSGRQFSNSRSEMNVSTLELGDSALYLCASRRGSTTGRANVLTFGAGSRLTVL.

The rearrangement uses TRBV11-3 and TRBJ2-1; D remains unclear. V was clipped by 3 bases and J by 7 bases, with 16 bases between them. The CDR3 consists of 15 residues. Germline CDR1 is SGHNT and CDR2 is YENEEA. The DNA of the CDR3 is TGTGCCAGCAGCTTCGGCAGGATGGTAAGGAATGAGCAGTTCTTC. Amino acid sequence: CASSFGRMVRNEQFF.

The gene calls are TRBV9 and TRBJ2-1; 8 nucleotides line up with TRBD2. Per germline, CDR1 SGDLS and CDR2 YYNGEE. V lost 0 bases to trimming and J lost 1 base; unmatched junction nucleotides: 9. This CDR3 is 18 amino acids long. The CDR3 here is CASSVEMTSVGSYNEQFF. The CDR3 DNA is TGTGCCAGCAGCGTAGAAATGACTAGCGTTGGGTCCTACAATGAGCAGTTCTTC.

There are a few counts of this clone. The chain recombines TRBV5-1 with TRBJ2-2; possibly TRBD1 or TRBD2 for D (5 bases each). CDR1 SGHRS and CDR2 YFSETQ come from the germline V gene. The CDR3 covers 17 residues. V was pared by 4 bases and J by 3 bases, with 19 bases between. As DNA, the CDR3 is TGCGCCAGCAGCCAGGGACCCGAGGTTCTAGACACCGGGGAGCTGTTTTTT. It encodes CASSQGPEVLDTGELFF.

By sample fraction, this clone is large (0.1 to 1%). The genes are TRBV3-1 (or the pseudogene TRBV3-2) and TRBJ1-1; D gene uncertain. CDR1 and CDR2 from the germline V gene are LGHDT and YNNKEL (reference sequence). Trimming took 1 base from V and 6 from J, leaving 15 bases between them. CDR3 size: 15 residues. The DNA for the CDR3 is TGTGCCAGCAGCCAAGGGCCCAGGCTGGAGGCTGAAGCTTTCTTT. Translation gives CASSQGPRLEAEAFF.

CDR3 residues: CASRRAGQGFEAFF. The CDR3 DNA follows: TGTGCCAGCAGACGCGCGGGACAGGGTTTCGAAGCTTTCTTT. The rearrangement links TRBV2 to TRBJ1-1; TRBD1 matches 9 bases. The CDR3 totals 14 residues. In germline, CDR1 is SNHLY, CDR2 FYNNEI. Unmatched junction bases numbered 10, after V lost 6 bases and J lost 8 bases.

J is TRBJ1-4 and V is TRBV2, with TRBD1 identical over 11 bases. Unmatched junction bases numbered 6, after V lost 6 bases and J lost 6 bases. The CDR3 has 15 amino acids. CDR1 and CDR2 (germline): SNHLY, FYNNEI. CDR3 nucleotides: TGTGCCAGCAGGGGACGGGACAGGGGGGATGAAAAACTGTTTTTT. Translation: CASRGRDRGDEKLFF. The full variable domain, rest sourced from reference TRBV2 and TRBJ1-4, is EPEVTQTPSHQVTQMGQEVILRCVPISNHLYFYWYRQILGQKVEFLVSFYNNEISEKSEIFDDQFSVERPDGSNFTLKIRSTKLEDSAMYFCASRGRDRGDEKLFFGSGTQLSVL.

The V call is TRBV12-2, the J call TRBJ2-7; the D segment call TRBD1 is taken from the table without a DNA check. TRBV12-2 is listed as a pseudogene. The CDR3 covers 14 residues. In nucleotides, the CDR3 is TGTGCAAGTCGCTTTAAGGGACACTTCTACGAGCAGTACTTC. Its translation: CASRFKGHFYEQYF.

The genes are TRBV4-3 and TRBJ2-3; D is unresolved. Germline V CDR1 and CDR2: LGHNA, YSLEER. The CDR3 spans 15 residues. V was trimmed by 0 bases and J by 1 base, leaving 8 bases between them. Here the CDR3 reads CASSQDPAGTDTQYF. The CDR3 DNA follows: TGCGCCAGCAGCCAAGATCCGGCAGGCACAGATACGCAGTATTTT.

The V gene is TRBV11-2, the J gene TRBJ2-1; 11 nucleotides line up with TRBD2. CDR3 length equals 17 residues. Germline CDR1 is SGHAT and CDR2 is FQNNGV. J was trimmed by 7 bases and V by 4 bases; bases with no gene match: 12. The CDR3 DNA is TGTGCCAGCAGCTACGACCACTATAGCGGGAGGGATAATGAGCAGTTCTTC. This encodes CASSYDHYSGRDNEQFF.

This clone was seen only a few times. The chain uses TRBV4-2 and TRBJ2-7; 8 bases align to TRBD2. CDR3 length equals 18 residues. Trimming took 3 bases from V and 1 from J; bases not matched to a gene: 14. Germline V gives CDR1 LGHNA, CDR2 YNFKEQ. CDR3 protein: CASSQRQGERGSSYEQYF. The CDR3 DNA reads TGTGCCAGCAGCCAGCGTCAGGGTGAGCGGGGGTCATCCTACGAGCAGTACTTC.

The CDR3 bases are TGTGCCATCCGAGTGTTGGGGGCGCATTCGGGGGGCTACACCTTC. It translates to CAIRVLGAHSGGYTF. The rearrangement uses TRBV30 and TRBJ1-2; D may be TRBD1 (6 bases). The CDR3 is 15 amino acids. Germline CDR1 is GTSNPN and CDR2 is SVGIG (reference sequence). Deletions cut 8 bases from V and 8 bases from J, with 27 bases between.

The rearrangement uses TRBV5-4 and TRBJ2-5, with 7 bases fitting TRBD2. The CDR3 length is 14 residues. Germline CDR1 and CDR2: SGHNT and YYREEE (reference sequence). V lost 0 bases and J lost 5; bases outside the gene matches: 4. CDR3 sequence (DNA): TGTGCCAGCAGCTTGGACGGCGGGAGTGAGACCCAGTACTTC. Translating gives CASSLDGGSETQYF.